These 22 T cell receptor beta chains share one sample of origin, sequenced in a study of blood T cell repertoires in COVID-19. Clones were read by immunoSEQ multiplex PCR, and TCRdb kept only the in-frame ones, dropping some. The sample records about 110,000 clones, roughly four fifths being singletons. The sequenced sample was peripheral blood. These TCRs come from a woman between 65 and 79 years old with acute or convalescent COVID-19.

The chain recombines TRBV9 with TRBJ1-4; TRBD1 aligns across 9 bases. In germline, CDR1 is SGDLS, CDR2 YYNGEE. The CDR3 has 15 amino acids. V lost 0 bases to trimming and J lost 4 bases; unmatched junction nucleotides: 1. CDR3 sequence (DNA): TGTGCCAGCAGCGTAGAGGGACAGGGTAATGAAAAACTGTTTTTT. Its translation is CASSVEGQGNEKLFF.

This clone was seen a single time. The gene calls are TRBV9 and TRBJ2-5, with 8 bases identical to TRBD2. Germline-derived CDR1 and CDR2 are SGDLS and YYNGEE. V dropped 4 bases and J dropped 2; count of bases not matched to a gene: 10. The CDR3 sequence is 16 residues long. DNA of the CDR3: TGTGCCAGCAGCCTCAAGAGCGGGGGATTTCAAGAGACCCAGTACTTC. This codes for CASSLKSGGFQETQYF. Full variable domain (outside the CDR3, taken from reference TRBV9 and TRBJ2-5): DSGVTQTPKHLITATGQRVTLRCSPRSGDLSVYWYQQSLDQGLQFLIQYYNGEERAKGNILERFSAQQFPDLHSELNLSSLELGDSALYFCASSLKSGGFQETQYFGPGTRLLVL.

The chain carries TRBV28 and TRBJ1-5, with 12 bases identical to TRBD1. The J segment lost 2 bases and the V segment lost 6 bases, leaving 11 bases of the junction unmatched. Germline V gives CDR1 MDHEN, CDR2 SYDVKM. The CDR3 length is 18 residues. The DNA for the CDR3 is TGTGCCAGCAGAACCGGGACAGGGGGCGCGGTGGGCAATCAGCCCCAGCATTTT. It is translated as CASRTGTGGAVGNQPQHF.

This clone has only one observation. The chain combines TRBV18 with TRBJ2-1; 9 nucleotides line up with TRBD2. Germline V gene data show CDR1 as KGHSH and CDR2 as LQKENI. The V segment lost 5 bases and the J segment 2 bases; nucleotides outside the gene matches: 4. The CDR3 runs 15 residues. The CDR3 protein is CASSFPSGAYNEQFF. CDR3 DNA: TGTGCCAGCTCATTCCCTAGCGGGGCCTACAATGAGCAGTTCTTC. The entire variable domain, with the rest obtained from reference TRBV18 and TRBJ2-1, is as follows: NAGVMQNPRHLVRRRGQEARLRCSPMKGHSHVYWYRQLPEEGLKFMVYLQKENIIDESGMPKERFSAEFPKEGPSILRIQQVVRGDSAAYFCASSFPSGAYNEQFFGPGTRLTVL.

The CDR3 loop reads CASSSRTGQSTDTQYF. In DNA, the CDR3 is TGTGCCAGCAGCTCGCGGACAGGGCAAAGCACAGATACGCAGTATTTT. The chain employs TRBV11-2 and TRBJ2-3, with 8 bases matching TRBD1. CDR1 is SGHAT and CDR2 is FQNNGV in the germline V gene. The CDR3 is 16 residues long. Losses at the gene ends were 4 bases for V and 0 bases for J; bases not matched to a gene: 6. The variable domain in full, completed from reference TRBV11-2 and TRBJ2-3, reads EAGVAQSPRYKIIEKRQSVAFWCNPISGHATLYWYQQILGQGPKLLIQFQNNGVVDDSQLPKDRFSAERLKGVDSTLKIQPAKLEDSAVYLCASSSRTGQSTDTQYFGPGTRLTVL.

The chain is built from TRBV11-2 and TRBJ2-1; 7 bases agree with TRBD2. Losses at the gene ends were 1 base for V and 0 bases for J; bases not matched to a gene: 0. Germline V lookup: CDR1 SGHAT, CDR2 FQNNGV. CDR3 length: 15 residues. The CDR3 DNA sequence: TGTGCCAGCAGCTTAGGGACTAGCTCCTACAATGAGCAGTTCTTC. Protein sequence: CASSLGTSSYNEQFF.

The chain recombines TRBV7-6 with TRBJ2-2; D perhaps matches TRBD2 (6 bases). V was pared by 4 bases and J by 4 bases, with 13 bases between. Germline CDR1 SGHVS, CDR2 FNYEAQ. The length of the CDR3 is 15 residues. The CDR3 DNA follows: TGTGCCAGCAGCTCCCGGGGGAGAAGCACCGGGGAGCTGTTTTTT. This translates into CASSSRGRSTGELFF.

The V call is TRBV7-8, the J call TRBJ2-7, with 12 bases fitting TRBD1. The trim removed 2 bases at V and 7 bases at J, leaving 12 bases unmatched. The CDR3 is 17 residues long. Germline V gene lookup returns CDR1 SGHVS and CDR2 FQNEAQ. The chain's CDR3 is CASSLKAGDRGHGEQYF. CDR3 sequence (DNA): TGTGCCAGCAGCTTAAAAGCGGGGGACAGGGGGCACGGGGAGCAGTACTTC.

The V call is TRBV10-3, the J call TRBJ2-1; 14 bases fit TRBD2. V lost 8 bases and J lost 6; bases outside the gene matches: 15. The CDR3 is 18 amino acids. The germline V gene has CDR1 ENHRY and CDR2 SYGVKD. The CDR3 nucleotides read TGTGCCATCGGCAGGGGCTTTGGACTAGCGGGAGGCCCCAATGAGCAGTTCTTC. This codes for CAIGRGFGLAGGPNEQFF.

The V gene is TRBV7-8, the J gene TRBJ2-7, with 7 nucleotides matching TRBD1. CDR1 is SGHVS, CDR2 FQNEAQ, per germline. J gave up 0 bases and V 5 bases, and 7 bases lay outside the gene matches. The CDR3 extends over 15 amino acids. CDR3 amino acids: CASSPRTGLSYEQYF. Here the CDR3 DNA reads TGTGCCAGCAGCCCCAGGACAGGCCTCTCCTACGAGCAGTACTTC. Drawing the rest from reference TRBV7-8 and TRBJ2-7, the complete variable domain is GAGVSQSPRYKVAKRGQDVALRCDPISGHVSLFWYQQALGQGPEFLTYFQNEAQLDKSGLPSDRFFAERPEGSVSTLKIQRTQQEDSAVYLCASSPRTGLSYEQYFGPGTRLTVT.

This clone showed up just a few times. CDR3 bases: TGTGCCAGTAGTACTCAGGGGCCCGGCCCTGAAGCTTTCTTT. As protein: CASSTQGPGPEAFF. The chain uses TRBV19 and TRBJ1-1, with D possibly being TRBD1 (6 bases). The length of the CDR3 is 14 residues. V was shortened by 4 bases and J by 6 bases, with 15 bases between the two germline ends. Germline V CDR1 and CDR2: LNHDA, SQIVND (reference sequence).

J is TRBJ2-1 and V is TRBV3-1 (or the pseudogene TRBV3-2); D may be TRBD2 (6 bases). V was pared by 0 bases and J by 8 bases, with 14 bases between. CDR1 is LGHDT and CDR2 is YNNKEL in the germline V gene (reference sequence). This CDR3 is 15 amino acids long. CDR3 DNA sequence: TGTGCCAGCAGCCAAGATACCGCTCCGGGGGATGAGCAGTTCTTC. Protein sequence: CASSQDTAPGDEQFF.

V usage is TRBV7-9 and J usage is TRBJ1-1; D is ambiguous. This CDR3 has 14 residues. Looked up from germline, CDR1 is SEHNR and CDR2 is FQNEAQ (reference sequence). V lost 3 bases, J lost 3 bases, and 11 bases lay in between. CDR3 DNA: TGTGCCAGCAGCTTTATGCGCGTGGACACTGAAGCTTTCTTT. It codes for CASSFMRVDTEAFF.

The chain has TRBV4-1 and TRBJ2-3; weak D call: TRBD1 (5 bases). The CDR3 contains 15 residues. Germline V gene sequence: CDR1 MGHRA, CDR2 YSYEKL. The V end lost 0 bases, the J end lost 6 bases, and 13 bases lay between the germline ends. This CDR3 is CASSQDIGAGDTQYF. CDR3 sequence (DNA): TGCGCCAGCAGCCAAGATATAGGGGCCGGGGATACGCAGTATTTT.

Concerning this clone itself: The conserved closing phenylalanine or tryptophan is absent in this CDR3, likely reflecting a read error. The chain is built from TRBV28 and TRBJ1-2, with TRBD1 matching 8 bases. CDR3 length equals 15 residues. Trimming at V came to 5 bases and at J to 4 bases, leaving 9 bases not matched to a gene. CDR1 MDHEN and CDR2 SYDVKM come from the germline V gene. CDR3 protein: CASSDSGTGSYGYTL. CDR3 sequence (DNA): TGTGCCAGCAGTGACTCCGGGACAGGATCCTATGGCTACACCCTC.

A single count supports this clone. The chain uses TRBV29-1 and TRBJ1-2; 12 positions match TRBD1. The length of the CDR3 is 13 residues. Germline V lookup: CDR1 SQVTM, CDR2 ANQGSEA. V was pared by 7 bases and J by 4 bases, with 4 bases of the junction left unmatched. The chain's CDR3 is CSAGTGGTYGYTF. The CDR3 DNA reads as TGCAGCGCCGGGACAGGGGGCACCTATGGCTACACCTTC.

The gene calls are TRBV9 and TRBJ2-3, with 11 bases matching TRBD2. V was pared by 3 bases and J by 5 bases, with 8 bases of the junction left unmatched. The CDR3 loop spans 16 amino acids. Germline-derived CDR1 and CDR2 are SGDLS and YYNGEE. CDR3 nucleotide sequence: TGTGCCAGCAGCGGTAGCGGGAGGGCCCTCGAAGATACGCAGTATTTT. Amino acids: CASSGSGRALEDTQYF.

The chain carries TRBV7-9 and TRBJ1-2, with 7 bases fitting TRBD1. CDR1 is SEHNR and CDR2 is FQNEAQ in the germline V gene (reference sequence). The V gene end was trimmed by 2 bases and the J gene end by 3 bases; junction bases not matched to a gene: 15. This CDR3 has 18 residues. CDR3 bases: TGTGCCAGCAGCTTAAGTACGGGCAGGGGGGCGTTTGACTATGGCTACACCTTC. This encodes CASSLSTGRGAFDYGYTF.

This chain joins TRBV3-1 (or the pseudogene TRBV3-2) and TRBJ1-2; 7 bases fit TRBD1. The CDR3 length is 16 residues. The junction had 8 bases not matched to a gene; V was cut back by 4 bases and J by 0 bases. Germline CDR1 reads LGHDT; CDR2 reads YNNKEL (reference sequence). The CDR3 reads CASSPFSGGTNYGYTF. CDR3 bases: TGTGCCAGCAGCCCCTTTTCAGGGGGAACTAACTATGGCTACACCTTC.

This chain joins TRBV7-9 and TRBJ2-2, with TRBD2 matching 10 bases. The CDR3 loop spans 17 amino acids. The V segment lost 5 bases and the J segment 6 bases; nucleotides outside the gene matches: 12. The germline V gene has CDR1 SEHNR and CDR2 FQNEAQ (reference sequence). The CDR3 DNA sequence: TGTGCCAGCAGCGCCGTGCTAGCGGGGGCGGGCCCCGGGGAGCTGTTTTTT. Its protein product is CASSAVLAGAGPGELFF.

This chain connects TRBV19 to TRBJ2-1, with TRBD2 as a possible D gene (6 bases). Germline CDR1 is LNHDA and CDR2 is SQIVND (reference sequence). The CDR3 runs 15 residues. The V gene lost 6 bases and the J gene lost 1 base, with 13 bases spanning the gap. CDR3 nucleotide sequence: TGTGCCAGTAGCTCAAGCGGGTCTTCCTACAATGAGCAGTTCTTC. Translation gives CASSSSGSSYNEQFF.

The chain is built from TRBV25-1 and TRBJ1-3, with D possibly TRBD1 on 6 matching bases. Looked up from germline, CDR1 is MGHDK and CDR2 is SYGVNS. This CDR3 contains 15 residues. Trimming removed 5 bases from V and 2 bases from J, with 13 bases in between. The CDR3 sequence is CASSPRDTPGNTIYF. The CDR3 DNA follows: TGTGCCAGCAGTCCCCGGGACACTCCTGGAAACACCATATATTTT. The entire variable domain, with the rest obtained from reference TRBV25-1 and TRBJ1-3, is as follows: EADIYQTPRYLVIGTGKKITLECSQTMGHDKMYWYQQDPGMELHLIHYSYGVNSTEKGDLSSESTVSRIRTEHFPLTLESARPSHTSQYLCASSPRDTPGNTIYFGEGSWLTVV.